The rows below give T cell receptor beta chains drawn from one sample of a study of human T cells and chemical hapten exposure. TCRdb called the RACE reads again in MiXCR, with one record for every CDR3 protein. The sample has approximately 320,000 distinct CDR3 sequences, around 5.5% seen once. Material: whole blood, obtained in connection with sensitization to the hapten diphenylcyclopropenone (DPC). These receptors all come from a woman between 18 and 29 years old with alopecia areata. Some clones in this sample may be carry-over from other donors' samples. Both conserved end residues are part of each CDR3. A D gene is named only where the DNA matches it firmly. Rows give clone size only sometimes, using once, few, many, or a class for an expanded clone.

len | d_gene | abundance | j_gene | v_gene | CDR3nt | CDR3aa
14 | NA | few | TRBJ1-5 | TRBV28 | TGTGCCAGCAGTTTAGGGGAGGATCACCAGCCCCAGCATTTT | CASSLGEDHQPQHF
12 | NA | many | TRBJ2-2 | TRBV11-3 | TGTGCCAGCAGCTTCAGGACCGGGGAGCTGTTTTTT | CASSFRTGELFF
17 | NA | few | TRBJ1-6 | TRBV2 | TGTGCCAGCAGGAAAGGGCAGGGGAGAGCCTATAATTCACCCCTCCACTTT | CASRKGQGRAYNSPLHF
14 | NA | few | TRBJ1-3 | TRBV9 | TGTGCCAGCAGCGTAGATGGCTCTGGAAACACCATATATTTT | CASSVDGSGNTIYF
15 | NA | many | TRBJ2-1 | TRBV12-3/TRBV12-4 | TGTGCCAGCACCCCCCCCAGGGGTTCCTACAATGAGCAGTTCTTC | CASTPPRGSYNEQFF
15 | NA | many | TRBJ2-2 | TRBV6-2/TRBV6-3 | TGTGCCAGCAGTTACTCAAGCAGGAACACCGGGGAGCTGTTTTTT | CASSYSSRNTGELFF
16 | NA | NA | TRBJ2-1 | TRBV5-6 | TGTGCCAGCAGCTTGATCGCAGCGGAGGTCTACAATGAGCAGTTCTTC | CASSLIAAEVYNEQFF
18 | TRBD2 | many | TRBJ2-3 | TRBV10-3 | TGTGCCATCAGTGAGCCAACCGGACTAGCGGGGGGAAGGGATACGCAGTATTTT | CAISEPTGLAGGRDTQYF
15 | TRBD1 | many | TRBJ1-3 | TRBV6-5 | TGTGCCAGCAGTTATTTGACAGGGTCTGGAAACACCATATATTTT | CASSYLTGSGNTIYF
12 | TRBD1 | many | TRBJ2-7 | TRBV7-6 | TGTGCCAGCAGCCCGGGACAGCACGAGCAGTACTTC | CASSPGQHEQYF
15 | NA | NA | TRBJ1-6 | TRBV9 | TGTGCCAGCAGCCAAGCTCCGGGGGTAGATTCACCCCTCCACTTT | CASSQAPGVDSPLHF
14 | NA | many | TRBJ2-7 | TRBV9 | TGTGCCAGCAGCGTAGGGTCCGCGACCTACGAGCAGTACTTC | CASSVGSATYEQYF
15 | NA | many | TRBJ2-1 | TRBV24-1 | TGTGCCACCACGTTATCGGGAGAGGGGCACAATGAGCAGTTCTTC | CATTLSGEGHNEQFF
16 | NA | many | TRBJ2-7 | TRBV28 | TGTGCCAGCAGTTTCCTTGGCCTTGAGGGGGCCTACGAGCAGTACTTC | CASSFLGLEGAYEQYF
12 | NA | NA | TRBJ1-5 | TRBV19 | TGTGCCAGTAGTGGGAATCTACAGCCCCAGCATTTT | CASSGNLQPQHF
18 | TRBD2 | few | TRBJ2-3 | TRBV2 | TGTGCCAGCAGTGAAGTTTCGCGAAGCGGGGGGGCCACAGATACGCAGTATTTT | CASSEVSRSGGATDTQYF
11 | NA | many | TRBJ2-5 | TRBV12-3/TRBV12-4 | TGTGCCAGCAGTTTGTTCAAGACCCAGTACTTC | CASSLFKTQYF
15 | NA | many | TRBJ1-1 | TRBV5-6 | TGTGCCAGCAGCGGCCCCCTGGGACCGAACACTGAAGCTTTCTTT | CASSGPLGPNTEAFF
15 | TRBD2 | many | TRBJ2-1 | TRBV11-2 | TGTGCCAGCAGCCCTTCGCGGGGGGGCTACAATGAGCAGTTCTTC | CASSPSRGGYNEQFF
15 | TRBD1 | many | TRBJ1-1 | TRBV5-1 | TGCGCCAGCAGCTTCGCCGGGACAGCGAACACTGAAGCTTTCTTT | CASSFAGTANTEAFF
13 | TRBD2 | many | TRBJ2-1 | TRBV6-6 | TGTGCCAGCAGTGAGGGACTAGCGGGTGAGCAGTTCTTC | CASSEGLAGEQFF
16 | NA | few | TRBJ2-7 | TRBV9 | TGTGCCAGCAGCGCTACAGATGAGACCCCATCTTCACCGCAGTACTTC | CASSATDETPSSPQYF
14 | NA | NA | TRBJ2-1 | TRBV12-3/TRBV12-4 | TGTGCCAGCAGTTTCGCTAGCTCCTACAATGAGCAGTTCTTC | CASSFASSYNEQFF
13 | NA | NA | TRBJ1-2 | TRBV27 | TGTGCCAGCAGTTTACAGGCGAGCTATGGCTACACCTTC | CASSLQASYGYTF
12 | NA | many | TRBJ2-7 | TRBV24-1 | TGTGCCACCAGTGGAGGATCCTACGAGCAGTACTTC | CATSGGSYEQYF
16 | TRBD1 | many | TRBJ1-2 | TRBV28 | TGTGCCAGCAGCTTCCGAGCTTACGGGACAGAGGGGGGCTACACCTTC | CASSFRAYGTEGGYTF
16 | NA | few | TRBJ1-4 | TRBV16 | TGTGCCAGCAGCCAGTTAAGGAGTAAGGAGCGACCAGCACTGTTTTTT | CASSQLRSKERPALFF
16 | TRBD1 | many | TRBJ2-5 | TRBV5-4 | TGTGCCAGCAGCTTGGGGACAGGACGTGATTTAGAGACCCAGTACTTC | CASSLGTGRDLETQYF
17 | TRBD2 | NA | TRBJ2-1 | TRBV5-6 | TGTGCCAGCAGCTTGAGGCTAGCGGGGGTACGAGCGGATGAGCAGTTCTTC | CASSLRLAGVRADEQFF
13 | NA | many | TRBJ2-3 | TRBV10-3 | TGTGCCATCAGTGACCCTTCGAGCTGGGCCCAGTATTTT | CAISDPSSWAQYF
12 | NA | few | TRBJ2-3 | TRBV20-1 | TGCAGTGCTAGAACCCAGGGGGGAGCGCAGTATTTT | CSARTQGGAQYF
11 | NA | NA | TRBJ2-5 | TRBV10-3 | TGTGCCATCAGGGAACAAGAGACCCAGTACTTC | CAIREQETQYF
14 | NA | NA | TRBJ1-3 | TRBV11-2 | TGTGCCAGCAGCTCCAGGGAGGAGAGAAACACCATATATTTT | CASSSREERNTIYF
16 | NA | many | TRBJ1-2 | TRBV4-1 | TGCGCCAGCAGCCAAGTGCCGGGGGGGACTAACTATGGCTACACCTTC | CASSQVPGGTNYGYTF
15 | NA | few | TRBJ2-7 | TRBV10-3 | TGTGCCATCAGTGGCGGGACAAGAAAGGCCTACGAGCAGTACTTC | CAISGGTRKAYEQYF
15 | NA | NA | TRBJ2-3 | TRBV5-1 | TGCGCCAGCAGCTTGGAAAGGGGGGACACAGATACGCAGTATTTT | CASSLERGDTDTQYF
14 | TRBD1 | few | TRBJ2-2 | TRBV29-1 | TGCAGCGTTGTGACAGGGTCGTACACCGGGGAGCTGTTTTTT | CSVVTGSYTGELFF
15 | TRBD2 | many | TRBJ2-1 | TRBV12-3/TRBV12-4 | TGTGCCAGCAGTTTAGGTAGCGGGGCCTACAATGAGCAGTTCTTC | CASSLGSGAYNEQFF
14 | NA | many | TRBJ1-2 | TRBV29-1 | TGCAGCGTTCGATCTGTAGCGTCGTCCTATGGCTACACCTTC | CSVRSVASSYGYTF
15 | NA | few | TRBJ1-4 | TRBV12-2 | TGTGCAAGTCGCCCCGGACAGTCAGGGGGTGAAAAACTGTTTTTT | CASRPGQSGGEKLFF
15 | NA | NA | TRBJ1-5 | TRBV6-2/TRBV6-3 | TGTGCCAGCAGTTATGCGGGAAATAGCAATCAGCCCCAGCATTTT | CASSYAGNSNQPQHF